The clone carrying this T cell receptor (beta chain) was detected only a few times. This entry belongs to a study of CD8+CD57+ T cells in acquired aplastic anemia. Genomic DNA provided the template from which TCR beta VDJ and CDR3 profiles were obtained. TCRdb passed the reads through MiXCR, listing each CDR3 protein once. The table shows 120,000 or so distinct CDR3 sequences, with roughly 40% occurring only once. The CDR3 length is 15 residues. CDR1 LNHDA and CDR2 SQIVND come from the germline V gene (reference sequence). Trimming shortened V by 5 bases and J by 3 bases, and 17 bases separated the two germline ends. Selection for sequencing was limited to patients who had shown CD8+CD57+ cell expansion by flow cytometry.

Sequenced input: sorted CD4+, CD8+, or CD8+CD57+ T cells (not recorded which) from PBMCs. The receptor was isolated from a human donor with aplastic anemia. J is TRBJ2-7 and V is TRBV19; D remains ambiguous. CDR3 nucleotide sequence: TGTGCCAGTAGTCCGCGACATTCCACCGACTACGAGCAGTACTTC. Translated, it gives CASSPRHSTDYEQYF. Based on the CDR3 plus reference TRBV19 and TRBJ2-7, the full variable domain is DGGITQSPKYLFRKEGQNVTLSCEQNLNHDAMYWYRQDPGQGLRLIYYSQIVNDFQKGDIAEGYSVSREKKESFPLTVTSAQKNPTAFYLCASSPRHSTDYEQYFGPGTRLTVT.